A selection of T cell receptor beta chains follows, all from one sample in a study of identical twins. TCRdb passed the 5' RACE reads through MiXCR, listing each CDR3 protein once. The sample holds approximately 350,000 distinct CDR3 sequences, 9% to 15% seen once. This same sample was also taken into another study, of yellow fever vaccine responses in identical twins.

Sequenced sample: CD8+ T cells sorted from blood. Receptors originate from a woman under 30 in good health. Each CDR3 is given with its conserved first and last residue. A D gene is named only where the DNA matches it firmly. Clone size is not always given. Where it is, it says once, few, many or a class for expanded clones.

V	J	D	size	DNA	CDR3
TRBV20-1	TRBJ2-7	TRBD1	NA	TGCAGTGCGGAAGGCCTCGACAGGGGAGTCGACTACGAGCAGTACTTC	CSAEGLDRGVDYEQYF
TRBV10-3	TRBJ1-5	NA	few	TGTGCCATCAGTGGGGACGGGCTAGTCCAGCCCCAGCATTTT	CAISGDGLVQPQHF
TRBV6-1	TRBJ1-1	NA	many	TGTGCCAGCAGTGAGATTATGGTAACTGAAGCTTTCTTT	CASSEIMVTEAFF
TRBV20-1	TRBJ2-1	TRBD2	few	TGCAGTGCTAGGGACCCGGGACTAGACTTTCGGCAGTTCTTC	CSARDPGLDFRQFF
TRBV29-1	TRBJ2-5	NA	many	TGCAGCACCGGGCCCCCCCCGACAGGAGCCCAAGAGACCCAGTACTTC	CSTGPPPTGAQETQYF
TRBV7-3	TRBJ1-1	NA	NA	TGTGCCAGCAGCCCACTTGGGGGCGAAGCTTTCTTT	CASSPLGGEAFF
TRBV11-2	TRBJ2-2	NA	few	TGTGCCAGCAGCTTAGAGGTCAGGGCAGGTCGGGAAGTTCCCAACACCGGGGAGCTGTTTTTT	CASSLEVRAGREVPNTGELFF
TRBV7-8	TRBJ2-3	NA	NA	TGTGCCAGCAGCTTCCTCGCGGTGACTAGCACAGATACGCAGTATTTT	CASSFLAVTSTDTQYF
TRBV20-1	TRBJ2-3	TRBD2	few	TGCAGTGCTAGAGCTCAAGGACTAGCGGGACCCTACACAGATACGCAGTATTTT	CSARAQGLAGPYTDTQYF
TRBV2	TRBJ2-7	NA	few	TGTGCCAGCAGTAGGGAGGGGGGGTCCTACGAGCAGTACTTC	CASSREGGSYEQYF
TRBV28	TRBJ1-1	NA	few	TGTGCCAGTCTTCGGACTCCAGAAGCTTTCTTT	CASLRTPEAFF
TRBV9	TRBJ2-3	TRBD2	few	TGTGCCAGCAGCAGCGGGAGGGTGACAGATACGCAGTATTTT	CASSSGRVTDTQYF
TRBV4-2	TRBJ1-1	NA	few	TGTGCCAGCAGCCAAGAGGGTTCGGCAGGGATCGCTGAAGCTTTCTTT	CASSQEGSAGIAEAFF
TRBV29-1	TRBJ2-2	NA	NA	TGCAGCGTTGAGCTAACCGGCACCGGGGAGCTGTTTTTT	CSVELTGTGELFF
TRBV12-3/TRBV12-4	TRBJ1-6	NA	few	TGTGCCAGCAGTGCCACGACACCTGTGTGGAATTCACCCCTCCACTTT	CASSATTPVWNSPLHF
TRBV4-1	TRBJ2-1	TRBD1	few	TGCGCCAGCAGCCAAGATGAAAGGAGACAGGGGACCCCTAGCTCCTACAATGAGCAGTTCTTC	CASSQDERRQGTPSSYNEQFF
TRBV5-1	TRBJ2-7	NA	few	TGCGCCAGCAGCTTGGGCAGGGCGGCGTACGAGCAGTACTTC	CASSLGRAAYEQYF
TRBV15	TRBJ2-1	NA	NA	TGTGCCACCAGCCCGGGGGGCCTCTCCAATGAGCAGTTCTTC	CATSPGGLSNEQFF
TRBV29-1	TRBJ2-7	NA	NA	TGCAGCGCCGTCGGCTCTGTCTACGAGCAGTACTTC	CSAVGSVYEQYF
TRBV5-1	TRBJ2-6	NA	few	TGCGCCAGCAGCTCGGGACACACTAGCTCTGGGGCCAACGTCCTGACTTTC	CASSSGHTSSGANVLTF
TRBV12-3/TRBV12-4	TRBJ1-6	NA	many	TGTGCCAGCAGTTTAGGTGAATATAATTCACCCCTCCACTTT	CASSLGEYNSPLHF
TRBV4-1	TRBJ1-5	TRBD1	few	TGCGCCAGCAGCCAGGCACGGACAGGCTTTAATCAGCCCCAGCATTTT	CASSQARTGFNQPQHF
TRBV9	TRBJ2-2	NA	few	TGTGCCAGCAGCGCCTCTCCGGCGCGAAGAGGCGCCGGGGAGCTGTTTTTT	CASSASPARRGAGELFF
TRBV7-9	TRBJ2-1	NA	few	TGTGCCAGCAGCTTCTCCGGGACTTCCAGAAATGAGCAGTTCTTC	CASSFSGTSRNEQFF
TRBV28	TRBJ1-4	NA	NA	TGTGCCAGCAGTGTACAGGGATGGGATGAAAAACTGTTTTTT	CASSVQGWDEKLFF
TRBV5-1	TRBJ2-2	NA	few	TGCGCCAGCAGTCGTGATAACAGGGATGCAAACACCGGGGAGCTGTTTTTT	CASSRDNRDANTGELFF
TRBV9	TRBJ2-2	NA	few	TGTGCCAGCAGCGCGTCGTGGACCGGGGAGCTGTTTTTT	CASSASWTGELFF
TRBV28	TRBJ1-1	NA	few	TGTGCCAGCCATCGACCCTTCGGGTACACTGAAGCTTTCTTT	CASHRPFGYTEAFF
TRBV13	TRBJ2-7	NA	NA	TGTGCCAGCAGTGAAGGCGAAACCTACGAGCAGTACTTC	CASSEGETYEQYF
TRBV4-1	TRBJ2-7	TRBD2	few	TGCGCCAGCAGCCAACCGAATTGGGGGGGAGCCCACGAGCAGTACTTC	CASSQPNWGGAHEQYF
TRBV7-9	TRBJ2-1	NA	few	TGTGCCAGCAGCTTAGTAGCACGATATAGAAATGAGCAGTTCTTC	CASSLVARYRNEQFF
TRBV24-1	TRBJ2-2	TRBD2	few	TGTGCCACCAGTGACCGTAGCGGGAGGAGTCCGAACACCGGGGAGCTGTTTTTT	CATSDRSGRSPNTGELFF
TRBV29-1	TRBJ2-1	TRBD1	NA	TGCAGCGTGGGTGGACAGGGGGCGAGAAATGAGCAGTTCTTC	CSVGGQGARNEQFF
TRBV4-1	TRBJ2-2	TRBD2	few	TGCGCCAGCAGCAACGGGGGGGGCACCGGGGAGCTGTTTTTT	CASSNGGGTGELFF
TRBV9	TRBJ1-5	NA	NA	TGTCATGAATATAGCAATCAGCCCCAGCATTTT	CHEYSNQPQHF
TRBV2	TRBJ2-7	NA	few	TGTGCCAGCAGTGCGTCCGAGGGACTCTACGAGCAGTACTTC	CASSASEGLYEQYF
TRBV7-2	TRBJ2-1	TRBD2	few	TGTGCCAGCAGCTCGTACGGACTAGCGGGAATGGATGAGCAGTTCTTC	CASSSYGLAGMDEQFF
TRBV11-1	TRBJ2-3	NA	few	TGTGCCAGCAGCTTAGAAGGTCTGTTCCTAACGAGCACAGATACGCAGTATTTT	CASSLEGLFLTSTDTQYF
TRBV24-1	TRBJ2-1	TRBD2	few	TGTGCCACCTCTGGGACTAGCTGGGGTAATGAGCAGTTCTTC	CATSGTSWGNEQFF
TRBV6-1	TRBJ2-1	TRBD2	many	TGTGCCAGCAGTGACGCGAGCGGGGGGGCCGAATCAGAGTTCTTC	CASSDASGGAESEFF
TRBV20-1	TRBJ2-1	TRBD1	NA	TGCAGTGCTAGACCGGGGACAGGGAGCACCAATGAGCAGTTCTTC	CSARPGTGSTNEQFF
TRBV20-1	TRBJ2-1	TRBD2	NA	TGCAGTGCTAGAGATTCTAGCGGGAGCCCCGATGAGCAGTTCTTC	CSARDSSGSPDEQFF
TRBV3-1	TRBJ2-7	NA	few	TGTGCCAGCAGCCAGGGGCGGTCTGTCTACGAGCAGTACTTC	CASSQGRSVYEQYF
TRBV6-5	TRBJ2-5	NA	few	TGTGCCAGCAGTTACTCGGGACTGGGCACCCAGTACTTC	CASSYSGLGTQYF
TRBV7-9	TRBJ2-1	TRBD1	few	TGTGCCAGCAGCTTAGTTGGGACAGTTAATGAGCAGTTCTTC	CASSLVGTVNEQFF
TRBV2	TRBJ2-3	TRBD1	NA	TGTGCCAGCAGTGAATACCCCGGACAGGGAAACACAGATACGCAGTATTTT	CASSEYPGQGNTDTQYF
TRBV10-3	TRBJ2-1	NA	NA	TGTGCCATCAGTCTGACGAACAATGAGCAGTTCTTC	CAISLTNNEQFF
TRBV12-3/TRBV12-4	TRBJ1-2	TRBD1	NA	TGTGCCAGCAGGGGGGACAGGGAGATTACTAACTATGGCTACACCTTC	CASRGDREITNYGYTF
TRBV4-2	TRBJ1-1	NA	few	TGTGCCAGCAGCCAAGCTTATCGGAAGTCCCCCTCGGCTTTCGTCGGGAACACTGAAGCTTTCTTT	CASSQAYRKSPSAFVGNTEAFF
TRBV2	TRBJ2-1	NA	NA	TGTGCCAGCAGTGTCGGTGGATTATCCTACAATGAGCAGTTCTTC	CASSVGGLSYNEQFF
TRBV6-4	TRBJ2-1	TRBD2	NA	TGTGCCAGCAGTGAGTCCGGGACTAGCGGTGAGCAGTTCTTC	CASSESGTSGEQFF
TRBV20-1	TRBJ2-3	NA	NA	TGCAGTGCTAGAGATGTTGAGGTTTATGGTACGCAGTATTTT	CSARDVEVYGTQYF
TRBV28	TRBJ2-1	TRBD1	few	TGTGCCAACAGACAGGGCGGCTTATTAACGGACAATGAGCAGTTCTTC	CANRQGGLLTDNEQFF
TRBV9	TRBJ2-5	NA	many	TGTGCCAGCAGCGTATCGTGGGGGCAGGGGGAGACCCAGTACTTC	CASSVSWGQGETQYF
TRBV28	TRBJ2-5	TRBD1	many	TGTGCCAGCTCCAGGACAGGGGGTCGAGAGACCCAGTACTTC	CASSRTGGRETQYF
TRBV24-1	TRBJ2-5	NA	few	TGTGCCACCAGTGACCCAACGTCTCCGACAGGCCTCCAAGAGACCCAGTACTTC	CATSDPTSPTGLQETQYF
TRBV7-6	TRBJ2-7	TRBD2	NA	TGTGCCAGCAGCTCCCGACTAGCGGGAGGGAACGAGCAGTACTTC	CASSSRLAGGNEQYF
TRBV6-4	TRBJ2-3	TRBD2	many	TGTGCCAGCAGTGACTCGAGATCTAGCGGGGGTTCAGATACGCAGTATTTT	CASSDSRSSGGSDTQYF
TRBV12-3/TRBV12-4	TRBJ2-7	NA	NA	TGTGCCAGCAGCCCGTTCATAGTCGGGGAAAACCACGAGCAGTACTTC	CASSPFIVGENHEQYF
TRBV20-1	TRBJ1-2	NA	few	TGCAGTGCTAGGGATGACAGACACTATGGCTACACCTTC	CSARDDRHYGYTF